This TCR beta chain was captured in a study of tissue T cells after allogeneic stem cell transplantation. Study findings and constraints: Across patients, clones rarely overlapped, yet motif clusters were shared tissue-specifically.

This clone occurred a few times. What it recognizes is unknown. Germline and genes: mouse. The read falls 1 residue short of the CDR3 end, and the missing part is taken from the germline J gene. Sequenced by immunoSEQ multiplex PCR; TCRdb stores in-frame clones only, minus some. The sample lists over 45,000 clones; over 70% were seen once. Trimming at V came to 0 bases and at J to 6 bases, leaving 5 bases not matched to a gene. The CDR3 has 14 residues. Germline CDR1 and CDR2: NNHNN and SYGAGS (reference sequence). The sequenced sample was sorted cells pooled from one or two spleens. The chain couples TRBV13-2 to TRBJ2-7; 8 bases line up with TRBD1. The source is a pool of C57BL/6 mice in good health. The CDR3 bases that were read are TGTGCCAGCGGTGATGGGACAGGGAAGGGTGAACAGTAC. It specifies CASGDGTGKGEQY. The CDR3 in full is CASGDGTGKGEQYF.